A selection of T cell receptor beta chains follows, all from one sample in a study of T cells after yellow fever vaccination. TCRdb ran MiXCR on the 5' RACE reads and lists one entry per CDR3 protein. The table has about 370,000 distinct CDR3 sequences, roughly 10% seen once; the top ten hold less than 20%. The sequenced sample was PBMCs, obtained on the day of the first yellow fever vaccination. The receptors originated from a man aged 18-30 years who received the YFV17D yellow fever vaccine. Both conserved end residues are part of each CDR3. Each record gives: J gene, clone size, V gene, CDR3 protein. The listing skips clone size in some rows; elsewhere it reads once, few, many or a size class.

>TRBJ1-6|few|TRBV27
CASSPTGPWFHNSPLHF
>TRBJ2-1|few|TRBV6-1
CASSHRTGHEQFF
>TRBJ1-4|NA|TRBV5-1
CASCPATGGTTNEKLFF
>TRBJ1-1|few|TRBV4-3
CASSQGQRSEAFF
>TRBJ2-3|many|TRBV11-2
CASAWTGLADTQYF
>TRBJ1-4|NA|TRBV20-1
CSASRPDEKLFF
>TRBJ2-1|few|TRBV4-1
CASKDDGNEQFF
>TRBJ2-2|few|TRBV12-3/TRBV12-4
CASRPPNTGELFF
>TRBJ1-6|NA|TRBV4-3
CASSPGHYNSPLHF
>TRBJ1-1|NA|TRBV5-1
CASSYRPPGGLNTEAFF
>TRBJ2-2|few|TRBV7-7
CASSLEGFGELFF
>TRBJ2-1|many|TRBV6-2/TRBV6-3
CASTGTSYNEQFF
>TRBJ2-5|NA|TRBV21-1
CASSKAPERETQYF
>TRBJ2-7|few|TRBV12-3/TRBV12-4
CASSFLGPYEQYF
>TRBJ2-5|NA|TRBV7-2
CASTRTAQETQYF
>TRBJ2-3|many|TRBV6-2/TRBV6-3
CASSHTDTQYF
>TRBJ2-3|NA|TRBV7-2
CASSFLGSTTDTQYF
>TRBJ2-1|NA|TRBV10-3
CAISPQGRGGPSNEQFF
>TRBJ1-1|NA|TRBV7-2
CASSYLGGANTEAFF
>TRBJ2-4|many|TRBV9
CASSSEAKNIQYF
>TRBJ1-5|NA|TRBV5-5
CASSLLYNQPQHF
>TRBJ1-4|NA|TRBV12-3/TRBV12-4
CASSFYWGGQGEKLFF
>TRBJ2-5|few|TRBV20-1
CSARGDRRETQYF
>TRBJ2-3|NA|TRBV12-5
CASGLTPGTDTQYF
>TRBJ2-4|NA|TRBV12-3/TRBV12-4
CASTFTGSGKNIQYF
>TRBJ2-6|few|TRBV28
CASRGGQGYGGANVLTF
>TRBJ1-1|once|TRBV5-1
CASSRDSHANAEAFF
>TRBJ1-2|few|TRBV28
CATPKDGYRGYTF
>TRBJ2-2|many|TRBV3-1
CASSPPTGELFF
>TRBJ1-1|few|TRBV6-2/TRBV6-3
CASSYQQNTEAFF
>TRBJ2-7|NA|TRBV28
CASSQLAGVLYF
>TRBJ2-5|NA|TRBV5-4
CASSPRGGLGGETQYF
>TRBJ2-3|few|TRBV10-1
CASSEYSRGTQYF
>TRBJ1-4|few|TRBV6-2/TRBV6-3
CASRRTGGIEKLFF
>TRBJ2-1|NA|TRBV6-2/TRBV6-3
CASSNIGGISYNEQFF
>TRBJ1-2|NA|TRBV2
CASSEASGVRGYTF
>TRBJ1-6|many|TRBV11-2
CASSLGPSGGSPLHF
>TRBJ2-5|many|TRBV7-2
CASTPPGTQETQYF
>TRBJ1-1|few|TRBV25-1
CASSVAQGGSTEAFF
>TRBJ1-1|few|TRBV6-5
CASSYSRTGYNTEAFF
>TRBJ1-3|few|TRBV5-1
CASSFGQSGNTIYF
>TRBJ2-1|many|TRBV7-9
CASSRRDGDNEQFF
>TRBJ2-3|few|TRBV7-9
CASADTQYF
>TRBJ2-7|few|TRBV7-2
CASSRVLAGGFEQYF
>TRBJ2-5|many|TRBV28
CASSRGPGETQYF
>TRBJ2-7|NA|TRBV19
CASSIDDRDKTYEQYF